The clone carrying this TCR beta chain was picked up a small number of times. Original handling: Researchers report that nucleated cell counts were estimated from reference gene primer amplification. The data were produced by immunoSEQ multiplex PCR, yet TCRdb's version contains in-frame clones alone and is incomplete. The V and J calls and clone size were taken over from that table, and D and trimming were inferred from the DNA. The sample records about 180,000 clones, roughly 79% being singletons. Germline CDR1 reads SGHKS; CDR2 reads YYEKEE (reference sequence). The CDR3 has 17 amino acids. J was trimmed by 2 bases and V by 4 bases; bases with no gene match: 11. The entry originates in a study of blood T cell repertoires in COVID-19. Study at large: Acute and convalescent COVID-19 samples came from the United States, Italy and Spain. The cDNA or gDNA used as material had been derived from T cells, B-cell-depleted T cells, or PBMCs.

The TCR was taken from a woman between 65 and 79 years old with acute or convalescent COVID-19. Material for sequencing was peripheral blood. This chain links TRBV5-5 with TRBJ2-7; 11 bases are a match to TRBD2. The CDR3 region has the DNA TGTGCCAGCAGCAACAGGGGTAGCGGGAGGGGGGCCTACGAGCAGTACTTC. Amino acids: CASSNRGSGRGAYEQYF.